Each of the 20 T cell receptor beta chains below was sequenced from the same sample in a study of human T cells and chemical hapten exposure. Time point of the sample: patch test 1, 2 weeks after DPC sensitization. Described treatment: therapeutic diphenylcyclopropenone sensitization with weekly scalp DPC. A single record per CDR3 protein comes from TCRdb applying MiXCR to the RACE reads. The sample shows just over 80,000 distinct CDR3 sequences, approximately 11% of them seen only once. Sequencing was performed on whole blood, taken in connection with sensitization to the hapten diphenylcyclopropenone (DPC). These receptors were obtained from a woman aged 45-59 years with alopecia areata. Some clones in this sample may be carry-over from other donors' samples.

This clonotype was recorded many times. The J gene is TRBJ2-1, the V gene TRBV5-1, with a weak D call TRBD2 (5 bases). The CDR3 totals 13 residues. The V and J ends lost 5 bases and 1 base respectively, with 7 bases between them. Germline V lookup: CDR1 SGHRS, CDR2 YFSETQ. CDR3 in DNA: TGCGCCAGCAGTTCGGGGTCCTACAATGAGCAGTTCTTC. This sequence encodes CASSSGSYNEQFF. The variable domain in full, with the rest retrieved from reference TRBV5-1 and TRBJ2-1, is KAGVTQTPRYLIKTRGQQVTLSCSPISGHRSVSWYQQTPGQGLQFLFEYFSETQRNKGNFPGRFSGRQFSNSRSEMNVSTLELGDSALYLCASSSGSYNEQFFGPGTRLTVL.

This clonotype was detected ten times or more. The genes are TRBV7-3 and TRBJ2-5; D is undetermined. The germline CDR1 and CDR2 sequences are SGHTA and FQGTGA. The CDR3 covers 13 residues. Trimming took off 5 bases at V and 4 bases at J, with 11 bases between the two ends. CDR3 loop: CASSPSTRETQYF. For the CDR3, the DNA is TGTGCCAGCAGCCCATCGACCCGAGAGACCCAGTACTTC.

V and J are TRBV18 and TRBJ1-1, with 7 nucleotides matching TRBD1. Germline assignment: CDR1 KGHSH and CDR2 LQKENI. With V trimmed by 6 bases and J by 6 bases, 10 bases remained unmatched. This CDR3 is built from 14 residues. This chain's CDR3 is CASSPRGRWAEAFF. DNA for the CDR3: TGTGCCAGCTCCCCTAGGGGGCGGTGGGCTGAAGCTTTCTTT. Variable domain in full (rest from reference TRBV18 and TRBJ1-1): NAGVMQNPRHLVRRRGQEARLRCSPMKGHSHVYWYRQLPEEGLKFMVYLQKENIIDESGMPKERFSAEFPKEGPSILRIQQVVRGDSAAYFCASSPRGRWAEAFFGQGTRLTVV.

This clonotype was seen repeatedly, ten times or more. The J gene is TRBJ2-5, the V gene TRBV29-1, with 8 bases identical to TRBD2. Germline CDR1 is SQVTM and CDR2 is ANQGSEA. The CDR3 loop spans 14 amino acids. V lost 8 bases, J lost 3 bases, and 11 bases stayed unmatched. The CDR3 loop is CSLTNSAGEETQYF. The DNA of the CDR3 is TGCAGCCTAACGAACTCAGCGGGAGAAGAGACCCAGTACTTC. The full variable domain, with the rest looked up from reference TRBV29-1 and TRBJ2-5, is SAVISQKPSRDICQRGTSLTIQCQVDSQVTMMFWYRQQPGQSLTLIATANQGSEATYESGFVIDKFPISRPNLTFSTLTVSNMSPEDSSIYLCSLTNSAGEETQYFGPGTRLLVL.

V usage is TRBV12-3 or TRBV12-4 and J usage is TRBJ1-6, with 9 bases fitting TRBD1. The CDR3 spans 13 residues. V shed 7 bases, J shed 6 bases, and the junction held 1 base outside the gene matches. The CDR3 sequence: CASKQGANSPLHF. CDR3 in DNA: TGTGCCAGCAAACAGGGGGCTAATTCACCCCTCCACTTT.

The V and J genes are TRBV9 and TRBJ2-2; no definite D call. CDR3 length: 14 amino acids. The ends were cut back, 0 bases at V and 2 bases at J, with 5 bases in the middle. The V gene's germline CDR1 is SGDLS and CDR2 YYNGEE. The CDR3 here is CASSVVTNTGELFF. CDR3 DNA sequence: TGTGCCAGCAGCGTAGTCACTAACACCGGGGAGCTGTTTTTT.

Concerning this clonotype: The germline gene is not matched at one end of the junction; a read error may be the cause. The chain recombines TRBV20-1 with TRBJ2-7; the match to TRBD1 covers 7 bases. Germline values: CDR1 DFQATT, CDR2 SNEGSKA (reference sequence). CDR3 length equals 11 residues. The CDR3 bases are TGCAGTGCCAGAGGGGGCTACGAGCAGAACTTC. Translation gives CSARGGYEQNF.

This clonotype was observed at least ten times. The chain has TRBV7-2 and TRBJ2-1; no clear D gene. Germline assignment: CDR1 SGHTA and CDR2 FQGNSA. The CDR3 runs to 12 residues. Trimming cost V 0 bases and J 10 bases, with 7 bases left between them. For the CDR3, the DNA is TGTGCCAGCAGCTTAGCGGTTAGCGAGCAGTTCTTC. Translated: CASSLAVSEQFF.

The V call is TRBV28, the J call TRBJ1-2; D gene unclear. V was pared by 7 bases and J by 2 bases, with 8 bases between. CDR3 length: 12 residues. CDR1 MDHEN and CDR2 SYDVKM come from the germline V gene. The CDR3 is CASKYGNYGYTF. The CDR3, as DNA: TGTGCCAGCAAATACGGGAACTATGGCTACACCTTC.

The chain couples TRBV10-3 to TRBJ2-1; 13 positions agree with TRBD2. The CDR3 length is 15 residues. Germline loops: CDR1 ENHRY, CDR2 SYGVKD. V gave up 3 bases and J gave up 10 bases; unmatched junction bases: 6. The CDR3 reads CAISDGLAGVDEQFF. CDR3 sequence (DNA): TGTGCCATCAGTGATGGACTAGCGGGAGTTGACGAGCAGTTCTTC.

The V call is TRBV14, the J call TRBJ2-7; maybe TRBD1 (6 bases). The CDR3 has 13 residues. Trimming removed 4 bases from V and 0 bases from J, with 7 bases in between. CDR1 and CDR2 (germline): SGHDN, FVKESK. This CDR3 is CASSRTDSYEQYF. The DNA for the CDR3 is TGTGCCAGCAGCCGGACAGACTCCTACGAGCAGTACTTC.

The V call is TRBV28, the J call TRBJ1-1; 7 nucleotides align to TRBD1. The CDR3 is 15 amino acids. Germline loops: CDR1 MDHEN, CDR2 SYDVKM. With V trimmed by 5 bases and J by 7 bases, 13 bases remained unmatched. CDR3 nucleotides: TGTGCCAGCAGTAACTTTACAGGGGAGAGGGTTGAAGCTTTCTTT. It yields the protein CASSNFTGERVEAFF.

This clonotype was counted only a few times. The gene calls are TRBV7-2 and TRBJ2-1, with D possibly TRBD1 on 6 matching bases. Germline-derived CDR1 and CDR2 are SGHTA and FQGNSA. The CDR3 totals 19 residues. Trimming took off 4 bases at V and 0 bases at J, with 22 bases between the two ends. CDR3 sequence (DNA): TGTGCCAGCAGCTCCCTCAGGGGCCCCCGAACCCCCTCCTACAATGAGCAGTTCTTC. As protein: CASSSLRGPRTPSYNEQFF. The complete variable domain, with remaining parts taken from reference TRBV7-2 and TRBJ2-1, reads GAGVSQSPSNKVTEKGKDVELRCDPISGHTALYWYRQSLGQGLEFLIYFQGNSAPDKSGLPSDRFSAERTGGSVSTLTIQRTQQEDSAVYLCASSSLRGPRTPSYNEQFFGPGTRLTVL.

This clonotype was counted only a few times. This sequence joins TRBV29-1 and TRBJ2-7; a possible D gene is TRBD1 (7 bases). V was clipped by 7 bases and J by 4 bases, with 17 bases between them. CDR1 SQVTM and CDR2 ANQGSEA come from the germline V gene. The length of the CDR3 is 13 residues. The CDR3 bases are TGCAGCGCCGCAGGGGGAGGTCGATACGAGCAGTACTTC. Its translation: CSAAGGGRYEQYF.

V gene TRBV7-2 combines with J gene TRBJ1-3; D gene unclear. Per germline, CDR1 SGHTA and CDR2 FQGNSA. V was trimmed by 5 bases and J by 0 bases, leaving 11 bases between them. CDR3 length equals 15 residues. The CDR3 loop reads CASSPYLSSGNTIYF. The CDR3 DNA sequence: TGTGCCAGCAGCCCTTACTTGAGCTCTGGAAACACCATATATTTT.

This rearrangement joins TRBV20-1 to TRBJ2-5; D unclear. V dropped 3 bases and J dropped 2 bases, with 7 bases sitting between them. The CDR3 is 12 amino acids. CDR1 and CDR2 from the germline V gene are DFQATT and SNEGSKA (reference sequence). The CDR3, as DNA: TGCAGTGCTAGGAGAGCTCAAGAGACCCAGTACTTC. Protein: CSARRAQETQYF.

V and J are TRBV7-2 and TRBJ2-5; D is unresolved. This CDR3 region has 15 residues. V was clipped by 0 bases and J by 0 bases, with 8 bases between them. Germline-derived CDR1 and CDR2 are SGHTA and FQGNSA. The CDR3 loop reads CASSLATGYQETQYF. The CDR3 bases are TGTGCCAGCAGCTTAGCTACGGGCTACCAAGAGACCCAGTACTTC.

The V gene is TRBV14, the J gene TRBJ1-1, with D uncertain. CDR1 SGHDN and CDR2 FVKESK come from the germline V gene. V was trimmed by 0 bases and J by 3 bases, leaving 8 bases between them. The CDR3 length is 14 residues. CDR3 coding DNA: TGTGCCAGCAGCCAAGATCCCCCATACACTGAAGCTTTCTTT. Translating it yields CASSQDPPYTEAFF.

This clonotype appeared a few times. The chain joins TRBV25-1 to TRBJ1-2, with D perhaps matching TRBD1 (5 bases). The germline CDR1 and CDR2 sequences are MGHDK and SYGVNS. The CDR3 sequence is 15 residues long. V lost 3 bases, J lost 4 bases, and 15 bases lay in between. CDR3 protein: CASSDEAKGLYGYTF. For the CDR3, the DNA is TGTGCCAGCAGTGACGAAGCAAAGGGGCTCTATGGCTACACCTTC.

This clonotype was detected a few times. The CDR3 nucleotides are TGTGCTAGTGGTTTGGGTAGGGTATCCTACGAGCAGTACTTC. Encoded protein: CASGLGRVSYEQYF. The V gene is TRBV12-5, the J gene TRBJ2-7; D remains ambiguous. V was trimmed by 1 base and J by 1 base, leaving 8 bases between them. Per the germline V gene, CDR1 is LGHNT and CDR2 is FRNRAP. This CDR3 region has 14 residues.